This T cell receptor beta chain was captured by sequencing in a study of blood T cell repertoires in COVID-19. Study-level information: Samples came from the United States, Italy and Spain, spanning acute and convalescent COVID-19. T cells, B-cell-depleted T cells, or PBMCs provided the cDNA or gDNA that served as material.

Trimming removed 4 bases at V and 4 bases at J, with 20 bases between. The CDR3 totals 17 residues. Germline V gives CDR1 MNHNS, CDR2 SASEGT. Source study methods: Cell counts per sample came from amplifying reference gene primers. Clones were read by immunoSEQ multiplex PCR, and TCRdb kept only the in-frame ones, dropping some. V and J calls and clone size are copied from that table; D and trimming were computed from the DNA. The repertoire holds 120,000 to 150,000 clones, with 80% to 90% as singletons. This TCR was recovered from an elderly man with acute or convalescent COVID-19. The sequencing sample was made of peripheral blood. The chain has TRBV6-1 and TRBJ1-5; D possibly corresponds to TRBD1 (5 bases). DNA of the CDR3: TGTGCCAGCAGTGCCTCGGGGGGAGAATCAGTAAATCAGCCCCAGCATTTT. Its translation is CASSASGGESVNQPQHF.